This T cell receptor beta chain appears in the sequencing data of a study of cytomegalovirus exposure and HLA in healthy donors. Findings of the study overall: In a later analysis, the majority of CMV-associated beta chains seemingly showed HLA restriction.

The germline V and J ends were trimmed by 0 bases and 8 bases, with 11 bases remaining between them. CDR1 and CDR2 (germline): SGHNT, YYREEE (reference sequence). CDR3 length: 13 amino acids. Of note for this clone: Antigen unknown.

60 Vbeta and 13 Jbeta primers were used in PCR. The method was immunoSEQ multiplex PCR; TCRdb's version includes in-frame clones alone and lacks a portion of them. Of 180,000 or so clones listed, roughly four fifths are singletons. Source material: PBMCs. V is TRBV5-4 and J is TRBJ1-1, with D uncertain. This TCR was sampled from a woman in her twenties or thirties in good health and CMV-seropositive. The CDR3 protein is CASSLERESEAFF. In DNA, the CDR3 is TGTGCCAGCAGCTTGGAAAGGGAGAGCGAAGCTTTCTTT.